This T cell receptor beta chain was found in a study of T-cell memory formation after mild COVID-19. Barcoded TCR alpha and TCR beta cDNA libraries with UMIs came from 5'RACE using constant-segment primers. TCRdb analysed the 5' RACE reads with MiXCR anew, one entry per CDR3 protein. Here the sample spans under 650,000 distinct CDR3 sequences, 15% to 20% being singletons. The germline V and J ends were trimmed by 2 bases and 9 bases, with 11 bases remaining between them. The CDR3 consists of 13 residues. CDR1 and CDR2 (germline): PRHDT, FYEKMQ (reference sequence). This chain uses TRBV13 with TRBJ2-1; D possibly corresponds to TRBD2 (6 bases). Sequenced input: PBMCs or a T cell subset sorted from them (not recorded which). The TCR sequence derives from an adult woman who had mild COVID-19 (a few samples of this study predate the infection). Cell type and time point are not known. The CDR3 region has the DNA TGTGCCAGCAGCTTACGGGAAGCGGGTGAGCAGTTCTTC. Translated, it gives CASSLREAGEQFF.